One T cell receptor (beta chain) is described in this entry. The entry originates in a study of patients and donors after allogeneic stem cell transplantation. Via MiXCR, TCRdb re-called the RT-PCR reads, giving one row per CDR3 protein. Here the sample spans 920,000 or so distinct CDR3 sequences, approximately 19% being singletons. The CDR3 is 15 amino acids. Germline assignment: CDR1 ENHRY and CDR2 SYGVKD. V shed 6 bases and J shed 1 base, with 12 bases lying between them. The sequenced material came from blood, either unsorted or a sorted T cell fraction (not recorded which). The source is a human donor who was either an allogeneic HSCT recipient or a stem cell or donor lymphocyte infusion donor (not recorded which). It is not recorded whose cells these are; they may come from a transplant donor. This rearrangement joins TRBV10-3 to TRBJ2-2; TRBD2 might be the D (6 bases). CDR3: CAIRETSRNTGELFF. CDR3 sequence (DNA): TGTGCCATCAGGGAGACTAGTCGGAACACCGGGGAGCTGTTTTTT.